This T cell receptor (beta chain) was recovered during a study of prognosis after radiotherapy for stage I lung cancer. This clonotype was seen ten or more times. Using two-round multiplex PCR, the authors amplified TCR beta CDR3 from genomic DNA. First-round PCR used primers specific to each TRBV and TRBJ gene. TCRdb reprocessed the multiplex PCR reads via MiXCR and lists one record per CDR3 protein. The sample consists of about 14,000 distinct CDR3 sequences, roughly 30% of them appearing once. This CDR3 comprises 16 residues. V shed 0 bases and J shed 6 bases, with 17 bases lying between them. Germline V gives CDR1 PRHDT, CDR2 FYEKMQ (reference sequence).

The source material was PBMCs, sampled before or after stereotactic body radiation therapy (not recorded which). The TCR comes from a donor over 45 with non-small cell lung cancer. The chain couples TRBV13 to TRBJ1-2; unclear D gene. The CDR3 region has the DNA TGTGCCAGCAGCTTAGGCCCCGGACGAAGTAAGAATGGCTACACCTTC. Its translation is CASSLGPGRSKNGYTF.